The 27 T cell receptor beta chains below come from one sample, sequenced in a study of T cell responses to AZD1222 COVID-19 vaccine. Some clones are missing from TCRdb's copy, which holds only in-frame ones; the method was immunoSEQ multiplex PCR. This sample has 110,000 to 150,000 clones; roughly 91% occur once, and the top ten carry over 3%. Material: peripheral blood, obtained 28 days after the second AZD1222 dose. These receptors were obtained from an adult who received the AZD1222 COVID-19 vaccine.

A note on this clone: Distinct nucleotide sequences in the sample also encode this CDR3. The CDR3 here is CASSQGGGTDTQYF. The DNA for the CDR3 is TGTGCCAGCAGCCAAGGGGGAGGCACAGATACGCAGTATTTT. The chain combines TRBV3-1 (or the pseudogene TRBV3-2) with TRBJ2-3, with D maybe TRBD2 (5 bases). CDR3 size: 14 residues. CDR1 is LGHDT and CDR2 is YNNKEL in the germline V gene (reference sequence). V gave up 1 base and J gave up 1 base, with 6 bases separating them.

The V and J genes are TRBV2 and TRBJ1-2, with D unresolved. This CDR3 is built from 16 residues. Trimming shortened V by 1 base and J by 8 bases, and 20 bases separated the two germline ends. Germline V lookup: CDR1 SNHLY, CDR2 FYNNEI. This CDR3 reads CASSEVRGSSGRGYTF. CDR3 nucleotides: TGTGCCAGCAGTGAAGTCCGGGGTAGCTCGGGCAGGGGCTACACCTTC.

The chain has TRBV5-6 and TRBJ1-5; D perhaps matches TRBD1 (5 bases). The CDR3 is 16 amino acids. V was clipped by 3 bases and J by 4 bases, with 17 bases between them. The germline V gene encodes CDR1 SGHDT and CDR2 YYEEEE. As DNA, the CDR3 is TGTGCCAGCAGCTATACCGCTCAGGGTTCAAATCAGCCCCAGCATTTT. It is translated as CASSYTAQGSNQPQHF.

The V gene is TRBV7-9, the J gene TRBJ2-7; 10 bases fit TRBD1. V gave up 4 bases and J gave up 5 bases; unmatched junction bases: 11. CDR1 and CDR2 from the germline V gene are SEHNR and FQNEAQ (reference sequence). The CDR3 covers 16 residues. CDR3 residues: CASSYGRDRGWDEQYF. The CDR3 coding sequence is TGTGCCAGCAGCTACGGCCGGGACAGGGGTTGGGACGAGCAGTACTTC.

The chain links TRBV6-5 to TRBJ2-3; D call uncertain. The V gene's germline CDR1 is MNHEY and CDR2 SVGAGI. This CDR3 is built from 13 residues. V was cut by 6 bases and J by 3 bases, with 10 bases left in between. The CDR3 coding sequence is TGTGCCAGCAGGAAGGACGGGACAGATACGCAGTATTTT. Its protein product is CASRKDGTDTQYF.

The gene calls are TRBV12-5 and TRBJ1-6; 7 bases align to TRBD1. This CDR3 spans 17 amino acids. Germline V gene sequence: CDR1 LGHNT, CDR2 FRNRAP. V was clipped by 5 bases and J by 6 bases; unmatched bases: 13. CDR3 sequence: CASGLPTAGGRNSPLHF. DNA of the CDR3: TGTGCTAGTGGTCTGCCTACCGCAGGGGGGCGTAATTCACCCCTCCACTTT.

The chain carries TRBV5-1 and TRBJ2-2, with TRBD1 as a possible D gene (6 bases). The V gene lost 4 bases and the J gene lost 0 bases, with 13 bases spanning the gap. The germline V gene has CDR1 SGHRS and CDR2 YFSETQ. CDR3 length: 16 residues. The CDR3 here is CASSQPDSTNTGELFF. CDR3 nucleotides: TGCGCCAGCAGCCAACCGGACAGTACGAACACCGGGGAGCTGTTTTTT.

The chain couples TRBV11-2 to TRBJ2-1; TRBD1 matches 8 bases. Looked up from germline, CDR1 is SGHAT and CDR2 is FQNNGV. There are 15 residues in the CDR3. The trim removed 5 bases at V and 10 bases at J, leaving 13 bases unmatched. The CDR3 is CASSIRTGFRGEQFF. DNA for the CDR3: TGTGCCAGCAGCATAAGGACAGGGTTTAGGGGCGAGCAGTTCTTC.

The CDR3 spells CASSPQGRTDTQYF. DNA of the CDR3: TGTGCCAGCAGCCCCCAGGGCAGGACAGATACGCAGTATTTT. The chain combines TRBV7-2 with TRBJ2-3, with D possibly matching TRBD1 (5 bases). The germline CDR1 and CDR2 sequences are SGHTA and FQGNSA. The V and J ends lost 5 bases and 3 bases respectively, with 12 bases between them. The CDR3 has 14 residues. Complete variable domain (other parts from reference TRBV7-2 and TRBJ2-3): GAGVSQSPSNKVTEKGKDVELRCDPISGHTALYWYRQSLGQGLEFLIYFQGNSAPDKSGLPSDRFSAERTGGSVSTLTIQRTQQEDSAVYLCASSPQGRTDTQYFGPGTRLTVL.

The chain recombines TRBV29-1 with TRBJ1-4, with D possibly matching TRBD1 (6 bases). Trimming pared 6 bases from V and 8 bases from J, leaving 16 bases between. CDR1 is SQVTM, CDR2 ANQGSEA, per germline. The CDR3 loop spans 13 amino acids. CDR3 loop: CSVDPGEGEKLFF. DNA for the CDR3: TGCAGCGTAGACCCAGGGGAAGGAGAAAAACTGTTTTTT.

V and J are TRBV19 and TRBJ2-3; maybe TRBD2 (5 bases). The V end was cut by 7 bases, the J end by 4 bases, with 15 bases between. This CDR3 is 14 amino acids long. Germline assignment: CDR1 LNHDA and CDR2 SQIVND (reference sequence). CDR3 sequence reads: CASTPGGGSDTQYF. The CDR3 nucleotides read TGTGCCAGTACCCCCGGCGGAGGATCAGATACGCAGTATTTT. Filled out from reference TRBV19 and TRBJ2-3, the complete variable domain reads DGGITQSPKYLFRKEGQNVTLSCEQNLNHDAMYWYRQDPGQGLRLIYYSQIVNDFQKGDIAEGYSVSREKKESFPLTVTSAQKNPTAFYLCASTPGGGSDTQYFGPGTRLTVL.

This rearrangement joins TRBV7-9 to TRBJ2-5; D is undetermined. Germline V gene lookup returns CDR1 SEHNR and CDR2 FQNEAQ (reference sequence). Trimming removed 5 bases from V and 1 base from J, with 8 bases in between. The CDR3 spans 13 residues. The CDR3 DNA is TGTGCCAGCAGCCCTGACGCCCAAGAGACCCAGTACTTC. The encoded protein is CASSPDAQETQYF.

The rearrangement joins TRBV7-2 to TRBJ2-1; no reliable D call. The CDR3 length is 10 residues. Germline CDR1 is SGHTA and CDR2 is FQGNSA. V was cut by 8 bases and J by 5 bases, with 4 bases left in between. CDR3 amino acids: CASSHNEQFF. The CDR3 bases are TGTGCCAGCTCACACAATGAGCAGTTCTTC.

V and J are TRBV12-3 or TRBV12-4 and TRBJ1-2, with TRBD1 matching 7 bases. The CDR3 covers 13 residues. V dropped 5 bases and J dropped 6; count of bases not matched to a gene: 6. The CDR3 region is CASSRDRVDGYTF. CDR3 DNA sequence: TGTGCCAGCAGTCGTGACAGGGTGGATGGCTACACCTTC.

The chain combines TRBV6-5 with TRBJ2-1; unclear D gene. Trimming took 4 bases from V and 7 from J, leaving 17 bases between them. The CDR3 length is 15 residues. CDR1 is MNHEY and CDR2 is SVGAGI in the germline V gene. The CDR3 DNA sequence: TGTGCCAGCAGTTTGAGACCCAAGGTGGGAAATGAGCAGTTCTTC. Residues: CASSLRPKVGNEQFF.

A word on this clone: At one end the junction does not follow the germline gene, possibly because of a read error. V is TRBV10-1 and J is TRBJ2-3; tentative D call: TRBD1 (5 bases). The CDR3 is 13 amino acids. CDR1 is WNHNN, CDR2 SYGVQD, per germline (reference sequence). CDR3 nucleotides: TGCGCCAGTAAGTCCCAGGGCACGGATACGCAGTATTTT. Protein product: CASKSQGTDTQYF.

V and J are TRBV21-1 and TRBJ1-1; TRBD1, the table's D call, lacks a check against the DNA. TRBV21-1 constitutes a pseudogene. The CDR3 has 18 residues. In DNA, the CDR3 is TGTGCCAGCAGCAAACTCTCCCCAGGGACAGGCTTGAACACTGAAGCTTTCTTT. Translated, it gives CASSKLSPGTGLNTEAFF.

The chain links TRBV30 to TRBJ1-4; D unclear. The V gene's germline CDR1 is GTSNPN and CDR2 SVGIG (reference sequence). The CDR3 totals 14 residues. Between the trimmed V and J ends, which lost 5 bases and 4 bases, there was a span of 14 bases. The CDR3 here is CAWSGSARNEKLFF. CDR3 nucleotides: TGTGCCTGGTCTGGTTCGGCCCGTAATGAAAAACTGTTTTTT. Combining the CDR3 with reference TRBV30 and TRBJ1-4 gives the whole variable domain SQTIHQWPATLVQPVGSPLSLECTVEGTSNPNLYWYRQAAGRGLQLLFYSVGIGQISSEVPQNLSASRPQDRQFILSSKKLLLSDSGFYLCAWSGSARNEKLFFGSGTQLSVL.

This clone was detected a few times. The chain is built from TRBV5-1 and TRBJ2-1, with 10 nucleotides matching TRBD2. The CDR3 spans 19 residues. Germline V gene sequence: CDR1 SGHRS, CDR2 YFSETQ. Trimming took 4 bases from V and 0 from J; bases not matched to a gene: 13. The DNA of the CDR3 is TGCGCCAGCAGCCCCGGATATAGCGGGAGGACTAGCTCCTACAATGAGCAGTTCTTC. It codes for CASSPGYSGRTSSYNEQFF.

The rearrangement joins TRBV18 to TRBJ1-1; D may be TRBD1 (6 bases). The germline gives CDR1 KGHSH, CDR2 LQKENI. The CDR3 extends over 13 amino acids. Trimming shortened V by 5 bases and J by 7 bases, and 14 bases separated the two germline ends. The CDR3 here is CASSEQQGGEAFF. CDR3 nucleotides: TGTGCCAGCTCAGAACAACAGGGAGGTGAAGCTTTCTTT.

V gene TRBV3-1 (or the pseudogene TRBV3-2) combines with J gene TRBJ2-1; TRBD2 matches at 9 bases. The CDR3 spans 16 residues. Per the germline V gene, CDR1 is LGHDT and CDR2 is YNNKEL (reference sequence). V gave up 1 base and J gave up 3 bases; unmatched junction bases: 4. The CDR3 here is CASSQVSSGGYNEQFF. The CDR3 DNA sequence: TGTGCCAGCAGCCAAGTAAGTAGCGGGGGCTACAATGAGCAGTTCTTC.

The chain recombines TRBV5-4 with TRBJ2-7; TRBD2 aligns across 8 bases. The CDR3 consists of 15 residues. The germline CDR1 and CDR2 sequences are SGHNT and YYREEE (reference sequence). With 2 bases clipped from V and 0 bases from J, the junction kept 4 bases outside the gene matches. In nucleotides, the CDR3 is TGTGCCAGCAGCTTCGGGGGGACTAGCTCCTACGAGCAGTACTTC. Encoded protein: CASSFGGTSSYEQYF.

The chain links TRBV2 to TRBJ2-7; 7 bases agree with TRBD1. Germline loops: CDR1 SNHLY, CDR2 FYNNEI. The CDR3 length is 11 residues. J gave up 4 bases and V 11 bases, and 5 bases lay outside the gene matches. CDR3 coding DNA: TGTGCCCTCAACAGGGGATACGAGCAGTACTTC. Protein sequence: CALNRGYEQYF.

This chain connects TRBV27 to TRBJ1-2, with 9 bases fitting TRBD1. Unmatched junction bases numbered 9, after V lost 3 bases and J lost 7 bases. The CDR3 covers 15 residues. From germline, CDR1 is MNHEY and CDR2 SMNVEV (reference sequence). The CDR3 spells CASSFVPDRGRGYTF. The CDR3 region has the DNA TGTGCCAGCAGTTTCGTCCCGGACAGGGGTCGTGGCTACACCTTC.

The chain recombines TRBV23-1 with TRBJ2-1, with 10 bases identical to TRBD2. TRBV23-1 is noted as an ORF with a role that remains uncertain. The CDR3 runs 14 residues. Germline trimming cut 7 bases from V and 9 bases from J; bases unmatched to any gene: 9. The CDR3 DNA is TGCGCCAGCAATACTCCGGGACTAGCGCTTGAGCAGTTCTTC. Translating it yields CASNTPGLALEQFF.

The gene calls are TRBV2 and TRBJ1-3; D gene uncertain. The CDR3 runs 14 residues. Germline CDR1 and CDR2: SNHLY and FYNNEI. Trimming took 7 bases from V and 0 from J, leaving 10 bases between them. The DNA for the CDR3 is TGTGCCAGCAAAGGGTCGTACTCTGGAAACACCATATATTTT. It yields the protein CASKGSYSGNTIYF. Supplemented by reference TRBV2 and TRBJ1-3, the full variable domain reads EPEVTQTPSHQVTQMGQEVILRCVPISNHLYFYWYRQILGQKVEFLVSFYNNEISEKSEIFDDQFSVERPDGSNFTLKIRSTKLEDSAMYFCASKGSYSGNTIYFGEGSWLTVV.

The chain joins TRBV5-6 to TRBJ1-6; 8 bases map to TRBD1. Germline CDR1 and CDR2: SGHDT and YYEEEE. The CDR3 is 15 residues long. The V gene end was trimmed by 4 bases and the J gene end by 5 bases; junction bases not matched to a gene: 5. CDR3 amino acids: CASSPGQGHNSPLHF. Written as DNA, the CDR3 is TGTGCCAGCAGCCCCGGACAGGGCCATAATTCACCCCTCCACTTT.